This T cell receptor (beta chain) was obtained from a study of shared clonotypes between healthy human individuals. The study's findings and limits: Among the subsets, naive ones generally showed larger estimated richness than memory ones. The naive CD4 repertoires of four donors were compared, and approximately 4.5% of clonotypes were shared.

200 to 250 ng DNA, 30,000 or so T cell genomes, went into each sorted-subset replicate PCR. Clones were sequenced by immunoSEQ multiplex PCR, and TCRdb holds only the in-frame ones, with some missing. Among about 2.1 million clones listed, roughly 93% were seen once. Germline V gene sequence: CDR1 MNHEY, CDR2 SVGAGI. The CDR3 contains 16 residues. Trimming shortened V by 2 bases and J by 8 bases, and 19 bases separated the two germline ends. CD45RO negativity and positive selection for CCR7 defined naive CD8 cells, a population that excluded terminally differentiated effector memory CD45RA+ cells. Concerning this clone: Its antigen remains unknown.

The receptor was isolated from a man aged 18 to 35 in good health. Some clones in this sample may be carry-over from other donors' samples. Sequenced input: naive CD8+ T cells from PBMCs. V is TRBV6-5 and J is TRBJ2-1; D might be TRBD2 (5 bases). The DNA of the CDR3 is TGTGCCAGCAGTTACAGTATCGTCAGCGGTAGGCATGAGCAGTTCTTC. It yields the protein CASSYSIVSGRHEQFF.